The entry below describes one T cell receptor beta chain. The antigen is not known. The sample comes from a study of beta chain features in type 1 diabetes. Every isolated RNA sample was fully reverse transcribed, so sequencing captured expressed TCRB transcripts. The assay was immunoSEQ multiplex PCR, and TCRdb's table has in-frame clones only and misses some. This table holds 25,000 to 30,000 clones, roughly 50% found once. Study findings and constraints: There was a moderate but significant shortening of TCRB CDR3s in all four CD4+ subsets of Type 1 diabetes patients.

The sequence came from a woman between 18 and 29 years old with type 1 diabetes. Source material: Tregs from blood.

The chain's CDR3 is CASSLASGRDEQFF. DNA for the CDR3: TGTGCCAGCAGTTTGGCTAGCGGGAGGGATGAGCAGTTCTTC. The chain has TRBV28 and TRBJ2-1, with 12 nucleotides matching TRBD2. The junction had 2 bases not matched to a gene; V was cut back by 3 bases and J by 8 bases. The CDR3 covers 14 residues. The V gene's germline CDR1 is MDHEN and CDR2 SYDVKM.